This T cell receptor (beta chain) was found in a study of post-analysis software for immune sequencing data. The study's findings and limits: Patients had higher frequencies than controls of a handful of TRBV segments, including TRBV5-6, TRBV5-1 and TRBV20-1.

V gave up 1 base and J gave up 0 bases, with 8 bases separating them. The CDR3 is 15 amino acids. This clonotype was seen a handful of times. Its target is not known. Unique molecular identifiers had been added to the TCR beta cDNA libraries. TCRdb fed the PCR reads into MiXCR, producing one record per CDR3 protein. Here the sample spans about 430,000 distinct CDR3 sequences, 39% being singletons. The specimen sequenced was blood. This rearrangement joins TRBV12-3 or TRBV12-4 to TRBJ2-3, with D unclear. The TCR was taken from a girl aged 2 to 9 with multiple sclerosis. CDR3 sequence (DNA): TGTGCCAGCAGTTTAGGGTATGCTAGCACAGATACGCAGTATTTT. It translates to CASSLGYASTDTQYF.